A selection of T cell receptor beta chains follows, all from one sample in a study of beta chain features in type 1 diabetes. Clones were read by immunoSEQ multiplex PCR, and TCRdb kept only the in-frame ones, dropping some. Of about 740,000 clones listed, around an eighth are singletons. The sequenced sample consisted of naive CD4+ T cells from blood. Receptor source: a man younger than 35 with type 1 diabetes. Both conserved end residues are part of each CDR3. D genes are given only for firm matches. The size of a clone is reported for some rows only, either as once, few or many, or as a class for expanded clones.

clone_size | j_call | d_call | v_call | cdr3_nt | cdr3_aa
. | TRBJ1-1 | . | TRBV27 | TGTGCCAGCACGCCAGCTGAGATGAACACTGAAGCTTTCTTT | CASTPAEMNTEAFF
few | TRBJ1-2 | . | TRBV6-5 | TGTGCCAGCAGTAGTTTCAGGGGATCTTATGGCTACACCTTC | CASSSFRGSYGYTF
few | TRBJ1-2 | . | TRBV4-1 | TGCGCCAGCAGCCAAGATCCGGGGGCTCCCTATGGCTACACCTTC | CASSQDPGAPYGYTF
. | TRBJ2-5 | TRBD1 | TRBV2 | TGTGCCAGCAGTAGACAGGGGGTCCAAGAGACCCAGTACTTC | CASSRQGVQETQYF
few | TRBJ1-5 | . | TRBV18 | TGTGCCAGCTCACCTGGGGCAAATCAGCCCCAGCATTTT | CASSPGANQPQHF
. | TRBJ2-3 | . | TRBV2 | TGTGCCAGCGATAGAGGGACAGATACGCAGTATTTT | CASDRGTDTQYF
. | TRBJ2-7 | . | TRBV10-3 | TGTGCCATCAGTCCCATTATAGTGGAAGAGCAGTACTTC | CAISPIIVEEQYF
. | TRBJ1-1 | . | TRBV9 | TGTGCCAGCAGCAAAGGGGGAAGTATAAACGCTGAAGCTTTCTTT | CASSKGGSINAEAFF
few | TRBJ1-6 | TRBD1 | TRBV27 | TGTGCCAGCAGTTCGGAGACAGGGTATTCACCCCTCCACTTT | CASSSETGYSPLHF
few | TRBJ1-2 | TRBD1 | TRBV4-1 | TGCGCCAGCAGCCAAGGGATGCGACAGGGGTATCGTCCGAACTATGGCTACACCTTC | CASSQGMRQGYRPNYGYTF
few | TRBJ2-7 | . | TRBV4-2 | TGTGCCAGCAGCCAAGTGGGGTCGGTATACGAGCAGTACTTC | CASSQVGSVYEQYF
. | TRBJ2-5 | TRBD2 | TRBV4-2 | TGTGCCGCAGGGCTAGCGGATTATCAAGAGACCCAGTACTTC | CAAGLADYQETQYF
few | TRBJ2-1 | TRBD1 | TRBV10-3 | TGTGCCATCAGGGGGACAGGGGTACCCAATGAGCAGTTCTTC | CAIRGTGVPNEQFF
few | TRBJ1-3 | . | TRBV12-5 | TGTGCTAGTGGAGAGGTAGCTGGAAACACCATATATTTT | CASGEVAGNTIYF
. | TRBJ2-3 | TRBD1 | TRBV4-1 | TGCGCCAGCAGCCAAAGGGGACCGGGACAGACCACAGATACGCAGTATTTT | CASSQRGPGQTTDTQYF
. | TRBJ1-1 | . | TRBV18 | TGTGCCAGCTCACGACCGCCAGACGAAGCTTTCTTT | CASSRPPDEAFF
. | TRBJ2-7 | TRBD2 | TRBV28 | TGTGCCAGCAGTTTAGGGGTAGCGGGACCCTACGAGCAGTACTTC | CASSLGVAGPYEQYF
few | TRBJ2-1 | . | TRBV7-9 | TGTGCCAGCAGCTTAGCCGACAATGAGCAGTTCTTC | CASSLADNEQFF
. | TRBJ2-5 | TRBD1 | TRBV30 | TGTGCCTGGAGTCGGGACAGGGGTGGGCAAGAGACCCAGTACTTC | CAWSRDRGGQETQYF
few | TRBJ1-1 | . | TRBV29-1 | TGCAGCGTTAGCAGGGTCATGAACACTGAAGCTTTCTTT | CSVSRVMNTEAFF
few | TRBJ2-7 | . | TRBV10-3 | TGTGCCATCAGGGGCCCGGACGAGCAGTACTTC | CAIRGPDEQYF
. | TRBJ2-7 | . | TRBV7-2 | TGTGCCAGCAGCCCATCGTGGGGGGGCTGGGTAAACGAGCAGTACTTC | CASSPSWGGWVNEQYF
few | TRBJ1-6 | . | TRBV7-3 | TGTGCCAGCAGCTACAGGGCTAAGGATTCACCCCTCCACTTT | CASSYRAKDSPLHF
few | TRBJ2-1 | . | TRBV30 | TGTGCCTGTAACACCGGGTCTCATCAGTTCTTC | CACNTGSHQFF
. | TRBJ2-5 | TRBD1 | TRBV6-5 | TGTGCCAGCAGTTACTCGAACAGGGGGCGCCGAGAGACCCAGTACTTC | CASSYSNRGRRETQYF
. | TRBJ2-1 | TRBD2 | TRBV6-6 | TGTGCCAGCAGTTTACTAGCGGGGGGGACCTACAATGAGCAGTTCTTC | CASSLLAGGTYNEQFF
few | TRBJ1-4 | . | TRBV27 | TGTGCCAGCAGTTCCAACCTGATTACGACAGGTGATGAAAAACTGTTTTTT | CASSSNLITTGDEKLFF
. | TRBJ2-1 | . | TRBV7-2 | TGTGCCAGCAGCTCTCAATCATCTGGGTCGGGCAATGAGCAGTTCTTC | CASSSQSSGSGNEQFF
. | TRBJ1-1 | . | TRBV27 | TGTGCCAGCACCTCGCTCCGGGCCCCCGGGGGGAACACTGAAGCTTTCTTT | CASTSLRAPGGNTEAFF
few | TRBJ1-1 | . | TRBV19 | TGTGCCAGTAGTGATGGGCAGATGAACACTGAAGCTTTCTTT | CASSDGQMNTEAFF
. | TRBJ2-1 | TRBD2 | TRBV5-1 | TGCGCCAGCAGCTTGCATAGCGGGGTATACAATGAGCAGTTCTTC | CASSLHSGVYNEQFF
. | TRBJ1-6 | TRBD1 | TRBV5-8 | TGTGCCAGCAGCTTAACAGGGGATTCACCCCTCCACTTT | CASSLTGDSPLHF
. | TRBJ1-1 | . | TRBV7-9 | TGTGCCAGCAGCTTGATTCCGGGTACCGCTGAAGCTTTCTTT | CASSLIPGTAEAFF
few | TRBJ1-1 | TRBD1 | TRBV10-1 | TGCGCCAGCAGTTGGGACAGTAGCGCTGAAGCTTTCTTT | CASSWDSSAEAFF
few | TRBJ2-5 | . | TRBV15 | TGTGCCACCAGCAGAGGGGACACCCAGTACTTC | CATSRGDTQYF
. | TRBJ2-3 | . | TRBV7-9 | TGTGCCAGCAGCTTAGCGATAGGGCCAGATACGCAGTATTTT | CASSLAIGPDTQYF
few | TRBJ2-1 | TRBD1 | TRBV5-1 | TGCGCCAGCAGCTTGGAGGGACAGGGGGTGAATGAGCAGTTCTTC | CASSLEGQGVNEQFF
few | TRBJ1-3 | . | TRBV5-1 | TGCGCCAGCAGCTTGGACAACTCTGGAAACACCATATATTTT | CASSLDNSGNTIYF
. | TRBJ2-7 | . | TRBV5-1 | TGCGCCAGCAGCTCTGGCGGGACAATCTCCTACGAGCAGTACTTC | CASSSGGTISYEQYF
few | TRBJ2-6 | TRBD1 | TRBV29-1 | TGCAGCGTTGAAGATTTTGGGACAGGGGTTTTGACTGGGGCCAACGTCCTGACTTTC | CSVEDFGTGVLTGANVLTF
. | TRBJ1-1 | . | TRBV9 | TGTGCCAGCAGCCCCGTGTCGGGGAACACTGAAGCTTTCTTT | CASSPVSGNTEAFF
. | TRBJ1-2 | TRBD1 | TRBV10-3 | TGTGCCATCAGTGAGCCTGTCTTGGGGACAGGGTATGGCTACACCTTC | CAISEPVLGTGYGYTF
. | TRBJ1-1 | . | TRBV10-3 | TGTGCCATCAGTGAGTCCGGTCCTGAAAAAGCTTTCTTT | CAISESGPEKAFF
few | TRBJ1-2 | TRBD1 | TRBV6-6 | TGTGCCAGCAGTTACTCGGAGACAGGGATAGGCGGCTACACCTTC | CASSYSETGIGGYTF
. | TRBJ2-1 | . | TRBV5-6 | TGTGCCAGCAGCTTAGACAATGAGCAGTTCTTC | CASSLDNEQFF
. | TRBJ1-5 | . | TRBV2 | TGTGCCAGCAGTGAACGGAGGGCCTATAGCAATCAGCCCCAGCATTTT | CASSERRAYSNQPQHF
. | TRBJ2-5 | TRBD1 | TRBV6-1 | TGTGCCAGCGAGACAGGGAGCAGGGAGACCCAGTACTTC | CASETGSRETQYF
. | TRBJ1-1 | TRBD1 | TRBV19 | TGTGCCAGTAGTATCGACAGGGAGGTAGCTGAAGCTTTCTTT | CASSIDREVAEAFF
few | TRBJ1-2 | TRBD1 | TRBV9 | TGTGCCAGCAGCCGACAGGGGAGGGGAAACTATGGCTACACCTTC | CASSRQGRGNYGYTF
. | TRBJ1-2 | . | TRBV19 | TGTGCCAGTAGTAGGGATGGGGGGCAGGACTCGCGGACCCACCTCTATGGCTACACCTTC | CASSRDGGQDSRTHLYGYTF
. | TRBJ1-2 | . | TRBV28 | TGTGCCAGCAGTCCCCGTACGGGGCGGGATGGCTACACCTTC | CASSPRTGRDGYTF
. | TRBJ2-6 | . | TRBV6-5 | TGTGCCACCTCGACGGAAAGCTCTGGGGCCAACGTCCTGACTTTC | CATSTESSGANVLTF
few | TRBJ1-5 | . | TRBV2 | TGTGCCAGCAGTGAATACGCGACAACCGATAGCAATCAGCCCCAGCATTTT | CASSEYATTDSNQPQHF
few | TRBJ1-1 | . | TRBV10-3 | TGTGCCATCAGTGAAAGAGGGAAGAACACTGAAGCTTTCTTT | CAISERGKNTEAFF
few | TRBJ1-2 | . | TRBV30 | TGTGCCTGGAGTGTGGTGCCGGACGGATCCTACACCTTC | CAWSVVPDGSYTF